This T cell receptor beta chain was observed in a study of blood T cell repertoires in COVID-19. Study at large: Whether acute or convalescent, the COVID-19 samples came from the United States, Italy and Spain. Nucleic acid was either cDNA or gDNA, and it came from T cells, B-cell-depleted T cells, or PBMCs.

V was clipped by 7 bases and J by 1 base; unmatched bases: 19. The germline V gene has CDR1 WNHNN and CDR2 SYGVQD (reference sequence). This CDR3 region has 19 residues. How the authors handled the data: Amplification of reference gene primers provided the estimated nucleated cell counts. Method: immunoSEQ multiplex PCR; TCRdb's copy keeps in-frame clones and lacks some. For V, J and clone size, that table is used; D and trimming come from the DNA. The repertoire holds about 330,000 clones, with roughly 90% as singletons. The sequenced sample consisted of peripheral blood. V usage is TRBV10-1 and J usage is TRBJ2-4; TRBD2 matches 7 bases. This clonotype was obtained from a man younger than 35 who had recovered from COVID-19. The CDR3 nucleotides read TGCGCCAGCATAGGATCCGGGACTACCCAACCGGTGGCCAAAAACATTCAGTACTTC. Translation gives CASIGSGTTQPVAKNIQYF.